The subject of this entry is one TCR beta chain. Clones were read by immunoSEQ multiplex PCR, and TCRdb kept only the in-frame ones, dropping some. The data contain 210,000 or so clones, 90% to 95% of them singletons. This entry is derived from a study of control samples from healthy donors and cancer patients. This CDR3 is built from 13 residues. Germline trimming cut 7 bases from V and 3 bases from J; bases unmatched to any gene: 2. CDR1 and CDR2 from the germline V gene are SNHLY and FYNNEI. Sequencing used blood. This receptor was obtained from a man aged 25-40 years in good health. The chain carries TRBV2 and TRBJ2-7; TRBD2 matches at 11 bases. CDR3 DNA: TGTGCCAGCACAGGGACTAGCGGCTACGAGCAGTACTTC. Translated, it gives CASTGTSGYEQYF. Supplemented by reference TRBV2 and TRBJ2-7, the full variable domain reads EPEVTQTPSHQVTQMGQEVILRCVPISNHLYFYWYRQILGQKVEFLVSFYNNEISEKSEIFDDQFSVERPDGSNFTLKIRSTKLEDSAMYFCASTGTSGYEQYFGPGTRLTVT.